What follows is one T cell receptor beta chain and its context. The sample is drawn from a study of siplizumab effects on memory and regulatory T cells. The protocol was immunoSEQ multiplex PCR, while the TCRdb copy is restricted to in-frame clones and leaves out a portion. The sample yields about 50,000 clones, 95% to 97% seen once. The sequenced sample was naive CD4+ T cells sorted from blood. The sequence was collected from a human donor in good health.

CDR3 protein: CASSQSGQGRYEQYF. The CDR3, as DNA: TGCGCCAGCAGTCAATCGGGACAGGGTAGGTACGAGCAGTACTTC. V gene TRBV23-1 combines with J gene TRBJ2-7; 9 bases map to TRBD1. TRBV23-1 is annotated as an ORF whose role is uncertain. CDR3 length: 15 residues. Trimming cost V 0 bases and J 4 bases; bases outside gene matches: 4.